Detailed here is one T cell receptor (beta chain). The use of genomic DNA as template underpinned the TCR beta VDJ and CDR3 profiling. Each CDR3 protein gets one entry after TCRdb re-called the reads with MiXCR. Altogether 130,000 or so distinct CDR3 sequences are present, 45% to 60% being singletons, with the ten largest covering roughly 28%. The record originates from a study of CD8+CD57+ T cells in acquired aplastic anemia. Sequenced patients had shown CD8+CD57+ cell expansion by flow cytometry. CDR1 is SEHNR, CDR2 FQNEAQ, per germline (reference sequence). The CDR3 totals 15 residues. The junction had 4 bases not matched to a gene; V was cut back by 3 bases and J by 4 bases.

The source material was sorted CD4+, CD8+, or CD8+CD57+ T cells (not recorded which) from PBMCs. J is TRBJ1-4 and V is TRBV7-9; TRBD1 matches 8 bases. The receptor was derived from a human donor with aplastic anemia. In DNA, the CDR3 is TGTGCCAGCAGCTTGGAAGGACAGGGTAATGAAAAACTGTTTTTT. The encoded protein is CASSLEGQGNEKLFF. The full variable domain, its missing parts supplied by reference TRBV7-9 and TRBJ1-4, is DTGVSQNPRHKITKRGQNVTFRCDPISEHNRLYWYRQTLGQGPEFLTYFQNEAQLEKSRLLSDRFSAERPKGSFSTLEIQRTEQGDSAMYLCASSLEGQGNEKLFFGSGTQLSVL.